What follows are 28 T cell receptor beta chains derived from one specimen sequenced in a study of T-cell reconstitution after alpha-beta-depleted transplantation in children. Unique molecular identifiers were built into the TCRbeta library. TCRdb independently ran MiXCR on the PCR reads; one entry per CDR3 protein. The sample consists of some 200,000 distinct CDR3 sequences, more than 14% of them appearing once. Sequences were derived from PBMCs from the stem cell graft donor, sampled from the stem cell graft. The receptors shown here come from a human donor who donated a stem cell graft to a child with acute lymphoblastic leukemia.

This clonotype occurred many times. The chain couples TRBV5-1 to TRBJ2-7; TRBD2 agrees at 13 bases. CDR1 and CDR2 from the germline V gene are SGHRS and YFSETQ. The CDR3 length is 18 residues. The trim removed 4 bases at V and 3 bases at J, leaving 13 bases unmatched. The CDR3 is CASSGIGLAGEMGYEQYF. The CDR3 region has the DNA TGCGCCAGCAGCGGTATCGGACTAGCGGGGGAAATGGGCTACGAGCAGTACTTC.

This clonotype has more than one count but fewer than ten. The chain links TRBV20-1 to TRBJ2-3; 10 bases fit TRBD2. This CDR3 is built from 15 residues. Germline CDR1 and CDR2: DFQATT and SNEGSKA (reference sequence). With V trimmed by 5 bases and J by 3 bases, 8 bases remained unmatched. CDR3: CSAGEREGDTDTQYF. DNA of the CDR3: TGCAGTGCTGGGGAGCGGGAGGGAGATACAGATACGCAGTATTTT.

This clonotype was counted ten times or more. J is TRBJ2-3 and V is TRBV9, with D tentatively TRBD2 (5 bases). In germline, CDR1 is SGDLS, CDR2 YYNGEE. Between the trimmed V and J ends, which lost 3 bases and 0 bases, there was a span of 11 bases. The CDR3 covers 15 residues. CDR3 coding DNA: TGTGCCAGCAGCGGGCGGGTTTTTAGCACAGATACGCAGTATTTT. Translating it yields CASSGRVFSTDTQYF.

The chain has TRBV30 and TRBJ2-2; D is undetermined. Trimming removed 4 bases at V and 7 bases at J, with 7 bases between. This CDR3 has 11 residues. Germline V gene lookup returns CDR1 GTSNPN and CDR2 SVGIG (reference sequence). In DNA form, the CDR3 reads TGTGCCTGGACCCTAGGCGGGGAGCTGTTTTTT. Protein sequence: CAWTLGGELFF.

This clonotype was detected many times. V gene TRBV5-1 combines with J gene TRBJ2-7; 9 nucleotides align to TRBD1. The V and J ends lost 3 bases and 5 bases, in that order; junction bases with no gene match: 6. Germline CDR1 is SGHRS and CDR2 is YFSETQ. CDR3 length: 14 residues. The CDR3 protein is CASSYRDRANEQYF. CDR3 nucleotides: TGCGCCAGCAGCTACCGGGACAGGGCCAACGAGCAGTACTTC.

V and J are TRBV27 and TRBJ1-5; the D gene is possibly TRBD1 (5 bases). The CDR3 totals 14 residues. V lost 6 bases to trimming and J lost 7 bases, with 16 bases between them. Germline assignment: CDR1 MNHEY and CDR2 SMNVEV (reference sequence). For the CDR3, the DNA is TGTGCCAGCAGAGGAAGGGGTGAAGAGCAGCCCCAGCATTTT. As protein: CASRGRGEEQPQHF.

This clonotype was counted many times. The J gene is TRBJ1-1, the V gene TRBV12-3 or TRBV12-4, with D hard to call. The V and J ends lost 8 bases and 3 bases respectively, with 13 bases between them. The CDR3 covers 13 residues. As DNA, the CDR3 is TGTGCCAGCGCTAAACAGAAATACACTGAAGCTTTCTTT. It specifies CASAKQKYTEAFF.

This clonotype came up a few times. V is TRBV10-2 and J is TRBJ1-6; weak D call: TRBD1 (5 bases). CDR1 is WSHSY and CDR2 is SAAADI in the germline V gene. This CDR3 comprises 17 residues. V was pared by 5 bases and J by 0 bases, with 14 bases between. DNA of the CDR3: TGCGCCAGCAGTCTTGACAGCTCAAGCTCCTATAATTCACCCCTCCACTTT. Translation: CASSLDSSSSYNSPLHF.

There are many counts of this clonotype. An end of the junction does not agree with germline; a read error may underlie this. This chain links TRBV7-2 with TRBJ2-7; tentatively, D is TRBD2 (5 bases). In germline, CDR1 is SGHTA, CDR2 FQGNSA. This CDR3 has 14 amino acids. The CDR3 nucleotides read TGCGCCAGCAGCTTGGTAGGGAGATCCTACGAGCAGTACTTC. This gives the protein CASSLVGRSYEQYF. The variable domain in full, with the rest retrieved from reference TRBV7-2 and TRBJ2-7, is GAGVSQSPSNKVTEKGKDVELRCDPISGHTALYWYRQSLGQGLEFLIYFQGNSAPDKSGLPSDRFSAERTGGSVSTLTIQRTQQEDSAVYLCASSLVGRSYEQYFGPGTRLTVT.

As concerns this clonotype: A much more abundant neighbour one base away suggests this may be a read error. The chain couples TRBV3-1 to TRBJ2-2, with 11 bases identical to TRBD2. CDR3 length: 16 residues. CDR1 is LGHDT, CDR2 YNNKEL, per germline (reference sequence). The CDR3 DNA follows: TGTGCCAGCAGCTCCCGGACTAGCGGGTTGGTCGGGGAGCAGTTTTTT. Amino acids: CASSSRTSGLVGEQFF. The variable domain in full, with the rest retrieved from reference TRBV3-1 and TRBJ2-2, is DTAVSQTPKYLVTQMGNDKSIKCEQNLGHDTMYWYKQDSKKFLKIMFSYNNKELIINETVPNRFSPKSPDKAHLNLHINSLELGDSAVYFCASSSRTSGLVGEQFFGEGSRLTVL.

This clonotype was picked up many times. V and J are TRBV11-3 and TRBJ2-2; weak D call: TRBD2 (6 bases). V lost 6 bases, J lost 0 bases, and 11 bases lay in between. The CDR3 spans 15 residues. The germline CDR1 and CDR2 sequences are SGHNT and YENEEA. For the CDR3, the DNA is TGTGCCAGCAGAAGGAAGCGGGCGAACACCGGGGAGCTGTTTTTT. Translated: CASRRKRANTGELFF.

This clonotype was seen repeatedly, ten times or more. The rearrangement uses TRBV20-1 and TRBJ1-2, with D perhaps TRBD1 (5 bases). The V gene lost 4 bases and the J gene lost 4 bases, with 13 bases spanning the gap. This CDR3 has 13 residues. The germline V gene has CDR1 DFQATT and CDR2 SNEGSKA (reference sequence). CDR3 loop: CSAITQGVYGYTF. The DNA of the CDR3 is TGCAGTGCTATAACGCAGGGTGTCTATGGCTACACCTTC.

Ten or more counts support this clonotype. The gene calls are TRBV29-1 and TRBJ2-3, with 10 positions matching TRBD2. The length of the CDR3 is 14 residues. Looked up from germline, CDR1 is SQVTM and CDR2 is ANQGSEA. Germline trimming cut 3 bases from V and 5 bases from J; bases unmatched to any gene: 5. The DNA for the CDR3 is TGCAGCGTTGACACTAGCGGGATGGGAGATACGCAGTATTTT. Translating it yields CSVDTSGMGDTQYF.

There are many counts of this clonotype. The CDR3 sequence: CASSQKQGYEQYF. CDR3 DNA: TGCGCCAGCAGCCAAAAACAGGGCTACGAGCAGTACTTC. This chain uses TRBV4-1 with TRBJ2-7; maybe TRBD1 (6 bases). CDR1 and CDR2 from the germline V gene are MGHRA and YSYEKL. The CDR3 contains 13 residues. Trimming removed 2 bases at V and 3 bases at J, with 8 bases between.

This clonotype was observed a handful of times. The chain uses TRBV18 and TRBJ1-4; possible D gene TRBD1, 5 bases. The V gene lost 0 bases and the J gene lost 3 bases, with 8 bases spanning the gap. Germline V lookup: CDR1 KGHSH, CDR2 LQKENI. The CDR3 is 15 residues long. In DNA form, the CDR3 reads TGTGCCAGCTCACCACCTGGGGCTGCTAATGAAAAACTGTTTTTT. Protein sequence: CASSPPGAANEKLFF.

This clonotype turned up a few times. The chain is built from TRBV12-3 or TRBV12-4 and TRBJ2-7; 8 positions agree with TRBD2. V dropped 1 base and J dropped 0; count of bases not matched to a gene: 8. The CDR3 has 17 amino acids. The CDR3 spells CASSLELGGGSSYEQYF. In nucleotides, the CDR3 is TGTGCCAGCAGTTTAGAACTAGGCGGGGGGAGCTCCTACGAGCAGTACTTC.

In this sample, this clonotype turned up many times. This chain connects TRBV12-3 or TRBV12-4 to TRBJ2-1; 15 nucleotides match TRBD2. The CDR3 consists of 18 residues. V shed 2 bases, J shed 8 bases, and the junction held 10 bases outside the gene matches. In nucleotides, the CDR3 is TGTGCCAGCAGTTTACGGACTAGCGGGAGGGCGTATTCTTATGAGCAGTTCTTC. Its protein is CASSLRTSGRAYSYEQFF.

This chain joins TRBV24-1 and TRBJ2-7; no clear D. The V and J ends lost 2 bases and 3 bases respectively, with 13 bases between them. CDR3 length: 15 residues. Germline lookup yields CDR1 KGHDR and CDR2 SFDVKD. CDR3 in DNA: TGTGCCACCAGTGATTGGGCCCGGAGTAACTACGAGCAGTACTTC. Translating it yields CATSDWARSNYEQYF.

This clonotype was counted at least ten times. V is TRBV5-1 and J is TRBJ2-7; D perhaps matches TRBD1 (6 bases). Germline V CDR1 and CDR2: SGHRS, YFSETQ. The V end lost 0 bases, the J end lost 3 bases, and 13 bases lay between the germline ends. There are 15 residues in the CDR3. As DNA, the CDR3 is TGCGCCAGCAGCTTGGGCGCAGGGGATGACTACGAGCAGTACTTC. It translates to CASSLGAGDDYEQYF. Looking up the rest from reference TRBV5-1 and TRBJ2-7 gives the full variable domain: KAGVTQTPRYLIKTRGQQVTLSCSPISGHRSVSWYQQTPGQGLQFLFEYFSETQRNKGNFPGRFSGRQFSNSRSEMNVSTLELGDSALYLCASSLGAGDDYEQYFGPGTRLTVT.

The table lists this clonotype with many counts. The chain carries TRBV7-6 and TRBJ2-5, with D unresolved. Germline CDR1 and CDR2: SGHVS and FNYEAQ. This CDR3 is 13 amino acids long. V lost 5 bases and J 3 bases, leaving 10 bases between the germline ends. CDR3: CASSGTDEETQYF. The CDR3 bases are TGTGCCAGCAGCGGTACCGACGAAGAGACCCAGTACTTC.

This clonotype was seen at least ten times. The gene calls are TRBV5-6 and TRBJ2-5; 9 bases align to TRBD1. This CDR3 region has 15 residues. The germline V gene encodes CDR1 SGHDT and CDR2 YYEEEE. V was clipped by 2 bases and J by 4 bases; unmatched bases: 6. CDR3 nucleotides: TGTGCCAGCAGCTTACTAATGGACAGGGGAGAGACCCAGTACTTC. Its protein product is CASSLLMDRGETQYF.

About this clonotype: A single base separates this from a much larger clone, so it may be a read error. The CDR3 bases are TGTGCCAGCGGCCTAGGTGACGGGGGCATTCAGTACTTC. Translation: CASGLGDGGIQYF. The J gene is TRBJ2-4, the V gene TRBV5-5, with D possibly TRBD2 on 6 matching bases. The V end lost 7 bases, the J end lost 9 bases, and 17 bases lay between the germline ends. CDR1 SGHKS and CDR2 YYEKEE come from the germline V gene (reference sequence). The CDR3 totals 13 residues.

The sample holds many counts of this clonotype. The chain carries TRBV15 and TRBJ2-7; TRBD1 matches 11 bases. The CDR3 sequence is 15 residues long. J was trimmed by 3 bases and V by 2 bases; bases with no gene match: 3. CDR1 and CDR2 (germline): LNHNV, YYDKDF (reference sequence). The CDR3: CATSRTGTGGYEQYF. The DNA for the CDR3 is TGTGCCACCAGCAGAACCGGGACAGGGGGCTACGAGCAGTACTTC.

This clonotype was recorded at least ten times. As DNA, the CDR3 is TGCAGTGCCCTACGATCCCAAGAGACCCAGTACTTC. Translated: CSALRSQETQYF. The chain is built from TRBV20-1 and TRBJ2-5; D remains ambiguous. The V end lost 6 bases, the J end lost 1 base, and 9 bases lay between the germline ends. The V gene's germline CDR1 is DFQATT and CDR2 SNEGSKA (reference sequence). The CDR3 runs 12 residues.

This clonotype was observed at least ten times. The chain is built from TRBV5-1 and TRBJ1-4, with TRBD1 identical over 7 bases. The V gene's germline CDR1 is SGHRS and CDR2 YFSETQ. V dropped 4 bases and J dropped 8; count of bases not matched to a gene: 11. The CDR3 covers 15 residues. In nucleotides, the CDR3 is TGCGCCAGCAGCCTGGGACAGATGGAAGGCGAAAAACTGTTTTTT. It translates to CASSLGQMEGEKLFF.

The chain employs TRBV7-2 and TRBJ1-3; no clear D. V dropped 0 bases and J dropped 0 bases, with 9 bases sitting between them. The CDR3 contains 16 residues. Germline CDR1 reads SGHTA; CDR2 reads FQGNSA. CDR3: CASSLARMNSGNTIYF. The CDR3 bases are TGTGCCAGCAGCTTAGCCAGGATGAACTCTGGAAACACCATATATTTT. The complete variable domain, with remaining parts taken from reference TRBV7-2 and TRBJ1-3, reads GAGVSQSPSNKVTEKGKDVELRCDPISGHTALYWYRQSLGQGLEFLIYFQGNSAPDKSGLPSDRFSAERTGGSVSTLTIQRTQQEDSAVYLCASSLARMNSGNTIYFGEGSWLTVV.

This clonotype was seen ten or more times. This chain joins TRBV7-6 and TRBJ2-7, with D possibly matching TRBD1 (7 bases). This CDR3 is built from 17 residues. CDR1 SGHVS and CDR2 FNYEAQ come from the germline V gene. Between the trimmed V and J ends, which lost 1 base and 3 bases, there was a span of 19 bases. CDR3 sequence reads: CASSLGQGGIVFYEQYF. The CDR3 region has the DNA TGTGCCAGCAGCTTAGGGCAGGGGGGTATCGTTTTCTACGAGCAGTACTTC.

This clonotype was seen many times. The gene calls are TRBV5-1 and TRBJ2-5; TRBD2 aligns across 13 bases. The CDR3 sequence is 15 residues long. Germline V gene sequence: CDR1 SGHRS, CDR2 YFSETQ. V lost 4 bases, J lost 2 bases, and 2 bases stayed unmatched. Written as DNA, the CDR3 is TGCGCCAGCAGCGCACTAGCGGGAGGGCAAGAGACCCAGTACTTC. Amino acids: CASSALAGGQETQYF.